The sequence of this TCR beta chain was determined in a study of CD8 T cells in Susac syndrome. This CDR3 has 15 residues. Germline values: CDR1 SGHTA, CDR2 FQGNSA. Trimming removed 1 base from V and 2 bases from J, with 11 bases in between. Reverse transcription used roughly 0.45 to 1 ug RNA and random hexamers. TCR beta CDR3 was amplified by immunoSEQ covering 54 Vbeta and 13 Jbeta. TCRdb reprocessed the immunoSEQ multiplex PCR reads with MiXCR, giving one entry per CDR3 protein. The sample lists about 300,000 distinct CDR3 sequences, around 85% occurring once. The J gene is TRBJ1-1, the V gene TRBV7-2; possible D gene TRBD1, 5 bases. This receptor was identified in a human donor with multiple sclerosis. Source material: CD8+ T cells from PBMCs. This chain's CDR3 is CASSLVGELNTEAFF. CDR3 DNA sequence: TGTGCCAGCAGCTTAGTAGGGGAGCTAAACACTGAAGCTTTCTTT.